These 20 T cell receptor beta chains were sequenced from one sample in a study of cytomegalovirus exposure and HLA in healthy donors. The PCR was carried out with 60 Vbeta primers and 13 Jbeta primers. The assay was immunoSEQ multiplex PCR, and TCRdb's table has in-frame clones only and misses some. Listed are about 140,000 clones; roughly 2% falls within the top ten. The sample comprised PBMCs. These receptors all stem from a woman aged 18-30 years in good health and CMV-seronegative.

The rearrangement joins TRBV4-3 to TRBJ2-3, with TRBD2 identical over 7 bases. The CDR3 is 18 amino acids. The germline V gene has CDR1 LGHNA and CDR2 YSLEER. Germline trimming cut 0 bases from V and 0 bases from J; bases unmatched to any gene: 9. The CDR3 DNA is TGCGCCAGCAGCCAAGATACCCCTAGCGGACTGAGCACAGATACGCAGTATTTT. It codes for CASSQDTPSGLSTDTQYF.

This rearrangement joins TRBV9 to TRBJ2-5; possibly TRBD2 for D (7 bases). This CDR3 region has 14 residues. Trimming took 2 bases from V and 4 from J, leaving 12 bases between them. Germline V gene data show CDR1 as SGDLS and CDR2 as YYNGEE. In nucleotides, the CDR3 is TGTGCCAGCAGCGTTGCGGGGGCTGCAGAGACCCAGTACTTC. This gives the protein CASSVAGAAETQYF.

The V call is TRBV2, the J call TRBJ2-7; no clear D gene. V shed 8 bases and J shed 1 base, with 15 bases lying between them. There are 14 residues in the CDR3. Germline V CDR1 and CDR2: SNHLY, FYNNEI. The DNA for the CDR3 is TGTGCCAGCCAGGCGTCGGTTTGGTCCTACGAGCAGTACTTC. It specifies CASQASVWSYEQYF.

The chain is built from TRBV6-6 and TRBJ1-1; the match to TRBD1 covers 7 bases. Trimming cost V 7 bases and J 1 base; bases outside gene matches: 12. CDR3 size: 16 residues. From germline, CDR1 is MNHNY and CDR2 SVGAGI (reference sequence). Written as DNA, the CDR3 is TGTGCCAGCACCAACTTCGGACAGGCCCAGAACACTGAAGCTTTCTTT. Its translation is CASTNFGQAQNTEAFF.

This sequence joins TRBV4-1 and TRBJ2-7; the D is unclear. Trimming pared 1 base from V and 3 bases from J, leaving 10 bases between. Germline CDR1 MGHRA, CDR2 YSYEKL. The length of the CDR3 is 14 residues. The CDR3: CASSQVGALYEQYV. The CDR3 bases are TGCGCCAGCAGCCAAGTAGGAGCTCTCTACGAGCAGTACGTC.

The chain joins TRBV11-1 to TRBJ2-5; tentative D call: TRBD1 (6 bases). Germline V gene lookup returns CDR1 SGHAT and CDR2 FQDESV (reference sequence). Trimming took off 1 base at V and 2 bases at J, with 14 bases between the two ends. The CDR3 loop spans 16 amino acids. CDR3 sequence reads: CASSLGETTGQETQYF. CDR3 sequence (DNA): TGTGCCAGCAGCTTAGGTGAAACGACAGGTCAAGAGACCCAGTACTTC.

The chain carries TRBV6-1 and TRBJ2-7; TRBD2 matches at 14 bases. In germline, CDR1 is MNHNS, CDR2 SASEGT. With V trimmed by 2 bases and J by 2 bases, 11 bases remained unmatched. CDR3 length: 19 residues. CDR3 in amino acids: CASSEPGTSGRGPTYEQYV. CDR3 nucleotide sequence: TGTGCCAGCAGTGAACCCGGGACTAGCGGGAGAGGTCCTACCTACGAGCAGTACGTC.

The chain combines TRBV13 with TRBJ1-1; unclear D gene. The CDR3 length is 14 residues. Between the trimmed V and J ends, which lost 5 bases and 8 bases, there was a span of 18 bases. Germline V gene data show CDR1 as PRHDT and CDR2 as FYEKMQ (reference sequence). The CDR3 is CASSPRTRREEAFF. For the CDR3, the DNA is TGTGCCAGCAGCCCAAGAACAAGGAGGGAAGAAGCTTTCTTT.

The V gene is TRBV6-5, the J gene TRBJ2-5, with 11 bases matching TRBD2. The J call is uncertain, as TRBJ2-7 better fits the DNA end. Germline CDR1 and CDR2: MNHEY and SVGAGI. The CDR3 loop spans 15 amino acids. The CDR3 coding sequence is TGTGCCAGTGCAAACGAGGCTAGCGGGAGGAACGAGCAGTACTTC. It yields the protein CASANEASGRNEQYF.

The chain combines TRBV6-6 with TRBJ2-2; 13 nucleotides line up with TRBD2. The length of the CDR3 is 15 residues. CDR1 is MNHNY and CDR2 is SVGAGI in the germline V gene (reference sequence). V lost 8 bases, J lost 4 bases, and 4 bases stayed unmatched. This CDR3 is CASRTSGSGTGELFF. The DNA for the CDR3 is TGTGCCAGCCGGACTAGCGGGAGTGGCACCGGGGAGCTGTTTTTT.

In regard to this clone: Additional DNA sequences in this sample encode the identical CDR3. This sequence joins TRBV9 and TRBJ2-5; 7 bases fit TRBD2. CDR3 size: 13 residues. Germline CDR1 and CDR2: SGDLS and YYNGEE. Trimming cost V 0 bases and J 4 bases; bases outside gene matches: 0. CDR3 nucleotide sequence: TGTGCCAGCAGCGTAGGGGGGGGAGAGACCCAGTACTTC. Its translation is CASSVGGGETQYF.

The chain is built from TRBV4-2 and TRBJ1-3; 8 nucleotides agree with TRBD1. The CDR3 totals 18 residues. V gave up 0 bases and J gave up 7 bases; unmatched junction bases: 14. Germline lookup yields CDR1 LGHNA and CDR2 YNFKEQ. The CDR3 region is CASSQEGPPGQAINTIYF. CDR3 in DNA: TGTGCCAGCAGCCAAGAGGGACCCCCGGGACAGGCAATCAACACCATATATTTT.

The chain recombines TRBV5-1 with TRBJ2-1; 7 nucleotides agree with TRBD1. The germline gives CDR1 SGHRS, CDR2 YFSETQ. With 0 bases clipped from V and 6 bases from J, the junction kept 6 bases outside the gene matches. The CDR3 sequence is 15 residues long. CDR3 bases: TGCGCCAGCAGCTTGGGACTAAACAGGGGCAATGAGCAGTTCTTC. Amino acid sequence: CASSLGLNRGNEQFF.

V is TRBV6-6 and J is TRBJ1-2, with 7 bases fitting TRBD1. The germline CDR1 and CDR2 sequences are MNHNY and SVGAGI (reference sequence). With V trimmed by 7 bases and J by 0 bases, 11 bases remained unmatched. The CDR3 is 16 amino acids. The CDR3 is CASTKTTGTANYGYTF. CDR3 DNA: TGTGCCAGCACTAAGACCACCGGGACAGCTAACTATGGCTACACCTTC.

This chain connects TRBV5-4 to TRBJ2-3, with D possibly matching TRBD2 (6 bases). There are 15 residues in the CDR3. Trimming cost V 0 bases and J 0 bases, with 8 bases left between them. The germline gives CDR1 SGHNT, CDR2 YYREEE (reference sequence). The DNA of the CDR3 is TGTGCCAGCAGCTTGGACGGGAGAAGCACAGATACGCAGTATTTT. It specifies CASSLDGRSTDTQYF.

The V and J genes are TRBV5-4 and TRBJ1-4; 10 bases agree with TRBD1. The germline V gene has CDR1 SGHNT and CDR2 YYREEE (reference sequence). V lost 4 bases and J lost 5; bases outside the gene matches: 5. The CDR3 sequence is 15 residues long. CDR3 sequence reads: CASSRDRGENEKLFF. CDR3 sequence (DNA): TGTGCCAGCAGCCGGGACAGGGGTGAGAATGAAAAACTGTTTTTT.

The rearrangement links TRBV9 to TRBJ2-7; 9 bases line up with TRBD1. From germline, CDR1 is SGDLS and CDR2 YYNGEE. This CDR3 spans 15 amino acids. V lost 4 bases, J lost 7 bases, and 12 bases stayed unmatched. CDR3 residues: CASSSLPGQGGEQYF. Here the CDR3 DNA reads TGTGCCAGCAGCTCTCTCCCGGGACAGGGTGGTGAGCAGTACTTC.

The V call is TRBV19, the J call TRBJ1-1, with D possibly being TRBD1 (5 bases). Germline-derived CDR1 and CDR2 are LNHDA and SQIVND (reference sequence). This CDR3 has 14 amino acids. The ends were cut back, 3 bases at V and 2 bases at J, with 10 bases in the middle. CDR3 residues: CASSIPGVNTEAFF. Written as DNA, the CDR3 is TGTGCCAGTAGTATCCCGGGGGTTAACACTGAAGCTTTCTTT.

About this clone itself: The sample has other DNA sequences that encode this CDR3 too. The chain uses TRBV28 and TRBJ2-7; TRBD2 matches at 9 bases. CDR3 length: 13 residues. J was trimmed by 2 bases and V by 6 bases; bases with no gene match: 2. The germline V gene has CDR1 MDHEN and CDR2 SYDVKM. CDR3 sequence reads: CASRAGGTYEQYV. The CDR3 DNA sequence: TGTGCCAGCAGGGCGGGGGGGACCTACGAGCAGTACGTC.

The rearrangement links TRBV7-6 to TRBJ2-7; 7 nucleotides match TRBD2. The germline V gene encodes CDR1 SGHVS and CDR2 FNYEAQ. This CDR3 region has 14 residues. The J segment lost 5 bases and the V segment lost 1 base, leaving 5 bases of the junction unmatched. This CDR3 reads CASSLGRERNEQYF. CDR3 bases: TGTGCCAGCAGCTTAGGGCGGGAGCGCAACGAGCAGTACTTC.